The entry below gives a single T cell receptor (beta chain) sequence along with its context. The target antigen is unknown. The CDR3 sequence is 15 residues long. Trimming removed 5 bases from V and 1 base from J; junction bases left unmatched: 6. Germline V lookup: CDR1 MNHEY, CDR2 SVGEGT. These data originate in a study of Ad26.COV2.S vaccination and SARS-CoV-2 variants. About the study: Vaccine-arm donor from the placebo-controlled COV1001 Ad26.COV2.S trial. Doses of Ad26.COV2.S were injected into muscle once or twice, 56 days apart. Regarding the study as a whole: Measurement of non-spike TCR breadth gave similar results in vaccine and placebo recipients.

The data were produced by immunoSEQ multiplex PCR, yet TCRdb's version contains in-frame clones alone and is incomplete. The sample has 300,000 to 350,000 clones; almost 90% are singletons. The treatment: around 19 received Ad26.COV2.S at low or high dose, single or two shots; about 5 received placebo; per-sample allocation not given. After the first vaccine or placebo injection, samples were drawn on day 63. Spike of the Wuhan-strain SARS-CoV-2 was expressed by an Ad26 vector, which formed the vaccine. The source was peripheral blood, collected in a trial of Ad26.COV2.S vaccine versus placebo. This chain connects TRBV6-2 or TRBV6-3 to TRBJ1-1; TRBD1 matches 8 bases. The origin of this receptor is a person between 18 and 60 years old who received the Ad26.COV2.S COVID-19 vaccine or a placebo. The CDR3 loop reads CASSPTGVPNTEAFF. As DNA, the CDR3 is TGTGCCAGCAGTCCGACAGGGGTACCGAACACTGAAGCTTTCTTT.